This TCR beta chain came from a study of blood T cell repertoires in COVID-19 (dated by TCRdb to the early 2020s). Some background on the complete study: Samples covering the acute and convalescent phases of COVID-19 were provided by collaborators in the United States, Italy and Spain. The material from the prospective study consisted of cDNA or gDNA derived from T cells, B-cell-depleted T cells, or PBMCs. The repertoires were released in a freely available public database meant as a resource for research on the immune response to SARS-CoV-2. The samples were drawn from two sources: the first 160 participants of the ongoing ImmuneRACE study, and 950 to 1,500 subjects contributed by 6 global collaborators. Deeply sampled blood TCRbeta repertoires from subjects exposed to, actively infected with, or recovered from COVID-19 were included in the dataset. A de-identified subject ID, COVID-19 status, age in years and sex were almost always included in the sample metadata. Where HLA class I and class II types were available, the types were taken from metadata supplied by the sample provider, not from assay-based typing. Overall results and qualifications from the work: How much clinical and demographic metadata was included differed by source and by participant, and the metadata was provided uncurated.

TCRbeta CDR3 regions were amplified from genomic DNA by means of the immunoSEQ Assay, a bias-controlled multiplex PCR. In the original analysis: The number of nucleated cells in each sample was estimated from the amplification of reference gene primers within the assay. To quantify the absolute abundance of each unique TCRbeta CDR3 rearrangement, sequence reads were collapsed and filtered. Productive Simpson clonality was computed per sample as the square root of Simpson's diversity index over productive rearrangements. Not all clones reach the TCRdb copy of this immuneACCESS table, which keeps in-frame sequences only. Checked studies attribute under half of the gap to unresolved V genes and leave the rest unexplained. V and J calls and clone size follow that table, whereas D and trimming were derived from the DNA. The sample has roughly 15,000 clones on record, under 90% of them singletons. The ten largest clones add up to around 25% of the sample.

Comment on this clone: Which antigen it targets is not known. No much larger clone exists at a distance of one base, and base qualities are not known.

The collaborating institutions used their own protocols to collect whole blood in K2EDTA tubes. For TCRbeta analysis, collaborators shipped samples in one of three forms: frozen whole blood, isolated PBMCs, or DNA extracted from either of those sample types. CDR1 is given as SGHTA and CDR2 as FQGNSA, both from the germline V gene. Trimming removed 3 bases from V and 0 bases from J, leaving 9 bases between the germline ends. The CDR3 starts with the cysteine, ends with the phenylalanine, and has 16 residues. The retained sequence is limited to the CDR3, 48 bases, with the frame set at the first base.

The sequence joins TRBV7-2 to TRBJ1-6; confidence is insufficient to name the D gene. The receptor was derived from a woman between 55 and 75 years old with acute or convalescent COVID-19. The sample consisted of peripheral blood. The bases are TGTGCCAGCAGCTTGTCCACGGTCTCCTATAATTCACCCCTCCACTTT. This translates into CASSLSTVSYNSPLHF.